This T cell receptor beta chain was identified in a study of response to subunit inactivated influenza vaccine. General study results and limits: After each seasonal influenza vaccination, few new T cells are recruited, the authors suggested.

This clonotype was seen many times. The antigen is not known. TCRdb processed the RT-PCR reads anew with MiXCR; each CDR3 protein has one entry. This repertoire shows hundreds of thousands of distinct CDR3 sequences, more than 15% found once; its top ten account for around 10%. Losses at the gene ends were 6 bases for V and 0 bases for J; bases not matched to a gene: 7. The CDR3 spans 16 residues. This TCR derives from a middle-aged man who received an inactivated influenza vaccine. The V gene is TRBV12-3 or TRBV12-4, the J gene TRBJ2-3; 9 bases map to TRBD1. The source was PBMCs from blood, collected 12 days after vaccination. Here the CDR3 DNA reads TGTGCCAGCAGACTAGGACAGGGGAGGAGCACAGATACGCAGTATTTT. The encoded protein is CASRLGQGRSTDTQYF.